The rows below give T cell receptor beta chains drawn from one sample of a study of response to subunit inactivated influenza vaccine. TCRdb passed the RT-PCR reads through MiXCR, listing each CDR3 protein once. The sample includes 450,000 to 600,000 distinct CDR3 sequences, roughly 7.6% seen only once; the top ten take approximately 14%. The material sequenced was PBMCs from blood, taken less than 30 months after vaccination. These receptors originate from a man aged 50 to 69 who received an inactivated influenza vaccine. Both conserved end residues are part of each CDR3.

TRBV20-1	TRBJ2-1	14	CSARDRRVSHEQFF
TRBV14	TRBJ2-1	15	CASSVGLAAYREQFF
TRBV5-1	TRBJ2-5	17	CASSFGTRQGSGETQYF
TRBV7-2	TRBJ2-3	14	CASSPGLAKDTQYF
TRBV6-1	TRBJ1-1	12	CASSEGRVEAFF
TRBV20-1	TRBJ2-5	12	CSAYGLSETQYF
TRBV6-5	TRBJ2-2	14	CASSYSWGGGELFF
TRBV4-1	TRBJ1-5	16	CASSQPGGRSNQPQHF
TRBV28	TRBJ2-7	15	CASSLLGGGAYEQYF
TRBV4-2	TRBJ1-5	14	CASSRYREGQPQHF
TRBV3-1	TRBJ1-2	14	CASSHNRVSYGYTF
TRBV7-2	TRBJ2-3	18	CASSLAGGPYTHTDTQYF
TRBV4-1	TRBJ2-7	15	CASSPGTGGGYEQYF
TRBV2	TRBJ2-1	20	CASSEAQYWREGRRYNEQFF
TRBV6-5	TRBJ1-2	18	CASSYQVGGRGLPNGYTF
TRBV10-3	TRBJ2-7	18	CAISAPGRTSGGAYEQYF
TRBV20-1	TRBJ2-7	13	CSAPGHGNYEQYF
TRBV7-9	TRBJ1-2	16	CASSLSRGDLLGGYTF
TRBV18	TRBJ1-2	16	CASSPLGQGGNYGYTF
TRBV7-8	TRBJ2-1	15	CASSSGLAGMSEQFF
TRBV11-2	TRBJ1-5	13	CASSFERNQPQHF
TRBV7-6	TRBJ2-5	16	CASSPTLDRVEETQYF
TRBV9	TRBJ2-7	15	CASSVESGSSYEQYF
TRBV2	TRBJ2-2	14	CASADRVGTGELFF
TRBV5-1	TRBJ2-1	14	CASRLAGDYNEQFF
TRBV5-1	TRBJ1-2	14	CASSFTPGGDGYTF
TRBV6-2/TRBV6-3	TRBJ2-1	14	CASTGSLTYNEQFF
TRBV27	TRBJ2-3	13	CASRPISGDTQYF
TRBV5-1	TRBJ1-2	14	CASSLAGASYGYTF
TRBV7-9	TRBJ2-2	15	CASSLAASSTGELFF
TRBV20-1	TRBJ1-1	14	CSARGTLLNTEAFF
TRBV6-2/TRBV6-3	TRBJ1-5	14	CASSSGRMDQPQHF
TRBV30	TRBJ2-7	11	CAWTTSTGQYF
TRBV5-1	TRBJ1-1	15	CASSLGDGFNTEAFF
TRBV29-1	TRBJ2-5	13	CSVEDGGWETQYF
TRBV5-1	TRBJ2-5	15	CASSLSGGSGETQYF
TRBV12-3/TRBV12-4	TRBJ2-7	13	CASGTSGVHEQYF
TRBV29-1	TRBJ1-1	14	CSVRLGSGGGEAFF
TRBV27	TRBJ2-2	17	CASRMGGGSMNTGELFF
TRBV2	TRBJ2-1	16	CASRERTSGGYNEQFF
TRBV20-1	TRBJ2-7	15	CSARDRRGLAYEQYF
TRBV12-3/TRBV12-4	TRBJ1-2	15	CASSFQGGGNYGYTF
TRBV6-5	TRBJ2-7	16	CASSYSAGQPSYEQYF
TRBV20-1	TRBJ2-5	15	CSARGPMGGAETQYF
TRBV5-1	TRBJ2-5	13	CASGFSSQETQYF
TRBV5-1	TRBJ2-7	16	CASSLAYGSGSYEQYF
TRBV10-3	TRBJ1-2	13	CAISEEGNYGYTF
TRBV20-1	TRBJ1-3	15	CSATSLGGPGNTIYF
TRBV28	TRBJ1-2	15	CASSRRRQRAYGYTF
TRBV5-6	TRBJ2-7	12	CASSSAGVEQYF
TRBV20-1	TRBJ2-3	14	CSALLAGITDTQYF
TRBV20-1	TRBJ2-7	14	CSATADRVMYEQYF
TRBV6-5	TRBJ2-2	14	CASSFGQGAGELFF
TRBV4-3	TRBJ2-3	16	CASSPNFLRGTDTQYF
TRBV7-2	TRBJ2-5	16	CASSSINRDRTKTQYF